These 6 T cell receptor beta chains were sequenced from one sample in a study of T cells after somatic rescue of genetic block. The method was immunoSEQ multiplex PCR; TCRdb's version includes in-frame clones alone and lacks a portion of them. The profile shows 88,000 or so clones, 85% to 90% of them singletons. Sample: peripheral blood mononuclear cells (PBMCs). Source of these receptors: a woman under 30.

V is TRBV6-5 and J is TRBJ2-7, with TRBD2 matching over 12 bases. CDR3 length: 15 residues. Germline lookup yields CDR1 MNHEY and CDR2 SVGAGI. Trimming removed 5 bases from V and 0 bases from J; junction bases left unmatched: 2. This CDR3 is CASSKGLAGSYEQYF. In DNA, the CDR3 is TGTGCCAGCAGTAAGGGACTAGCGGGCTCCTACGAGCAGTACTTC.

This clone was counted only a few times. CDR3 in amino acids: CASSEGGGGETQYF. The CDR3 bases are TGTGCCAGCAGTGAAGGTGGAGGGGGGGAGACCCAGTACTTC. V is TRBV6-1 and J is TRBJ2-5; D is possibly TRBD1 or TRBD2 (6 bases each). Deletions cut 1 base from V and 5 bases from J, with 11 bases between. CDR1 and CDR2 from the germline V gene are MNHNS and SASEGT. The CDR3 covers 14 residues.

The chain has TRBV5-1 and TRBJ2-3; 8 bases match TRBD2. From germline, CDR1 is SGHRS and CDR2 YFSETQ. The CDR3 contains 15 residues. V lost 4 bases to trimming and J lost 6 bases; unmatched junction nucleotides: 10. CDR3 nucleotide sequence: TGCGCCAGCAGCCAGGGACTAGTGGGAGGCGATACGCAGTATTTT. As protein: CASSQGLVGGDTQYF.

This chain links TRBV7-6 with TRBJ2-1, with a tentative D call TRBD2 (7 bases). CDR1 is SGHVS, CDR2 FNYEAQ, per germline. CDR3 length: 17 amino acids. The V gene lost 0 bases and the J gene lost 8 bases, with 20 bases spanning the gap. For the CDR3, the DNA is TGTGCCAGCAGCTTAGCGGGGGGGGCTAGCGGATGGGATGAGCAGTTCTTC. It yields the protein CASSLAGGASGWDEQFF.

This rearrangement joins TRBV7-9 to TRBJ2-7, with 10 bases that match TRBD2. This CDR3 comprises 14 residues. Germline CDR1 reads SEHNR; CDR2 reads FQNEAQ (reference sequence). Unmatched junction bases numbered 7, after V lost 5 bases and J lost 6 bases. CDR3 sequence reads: CASSPSGRAAEQYF. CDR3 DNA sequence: TGTGCCAGCAGCCCTAGCGGGAGAGCGGCCGAGCAGTACTTC.

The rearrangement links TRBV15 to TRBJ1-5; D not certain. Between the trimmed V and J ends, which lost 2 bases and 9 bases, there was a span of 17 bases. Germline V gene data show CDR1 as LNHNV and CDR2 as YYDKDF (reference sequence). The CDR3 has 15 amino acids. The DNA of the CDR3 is TGTGCCACCAGCAGATGGGTCGGGGTAGGGAGGCCCCAGCATTTT. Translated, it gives CATSRWVGVGRPQHF.